This TCR beta chain was captured in a study of cytomegalovirus exposure and HLA in healthy donors. Trimming at V came to 0 bases and at J to 2 bases, leaving 7 bases not matched to a gene. The germline V gene encodes CDR1 LNHNV and CDR2 YYDKDF (reference sequence). The CDR3 has 16 residues. Remarks on this clone: What it binds is not known.

Study-level results: Roughly even sequencing depth across donors was the assumption behind the presence/absence analyses. V- and J-gene trimming in TCR beta was tied to a missense DCLRE1C variant by an analysis performed later. Owing to their indistinguishability, certain V segments, notably TRBV6-2 and TRBV6-3, were excluded. In a later analysis, across HLA loci, associated TCR counts were highest for DRB1, lowest for HLA-C.

The PCR made use of 60 Vbeta and 13 Jbeta primers. Profiled with immunoSEQ multiplex PCR; TCRdb holds only in-frame clones, not every one. Altogether some 200,000 clones are present, approximately 70% being singletons, with the ten largest covering about 2.5%. This chain uses TRBV15 with TRBJ2-7; TRBD1 matches 7 bases. The specimen sequenced was PBMCs. The sequence was obtained from a man aged 40-55 years in good health and CMV-seropositive. The CDR3 DNA reads as TGTGCCACCAGCAGAGAGAGACAGGGCTTTACCTACGAGCAGTACTTC. It yields the protein CATSRERQGFTYEQYF.